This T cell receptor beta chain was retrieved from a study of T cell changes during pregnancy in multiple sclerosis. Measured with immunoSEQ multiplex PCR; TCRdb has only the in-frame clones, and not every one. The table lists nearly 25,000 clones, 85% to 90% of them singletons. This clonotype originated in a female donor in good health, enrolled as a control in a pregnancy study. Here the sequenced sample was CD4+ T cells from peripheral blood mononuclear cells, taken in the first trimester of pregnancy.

The CDR3 spells CASSSIRTGGLTGELFF. The CDR3 DNA reads as TGTGCCAGCAGTTCGATTAGGACAGGGGGCTTGACCGGGGAGCTGTTTTTT. The chain has TRBV27 and TRBJ2-2; 11 positions match TRBD1. This CDR3 spans 17 amino acids. Germline V gene sequence: CDR1 MNHEY, CDR2 SMNVEV (reference sequence). J was trimmed by 5 bases and V by 4 bases; bases with no gene match: 9.